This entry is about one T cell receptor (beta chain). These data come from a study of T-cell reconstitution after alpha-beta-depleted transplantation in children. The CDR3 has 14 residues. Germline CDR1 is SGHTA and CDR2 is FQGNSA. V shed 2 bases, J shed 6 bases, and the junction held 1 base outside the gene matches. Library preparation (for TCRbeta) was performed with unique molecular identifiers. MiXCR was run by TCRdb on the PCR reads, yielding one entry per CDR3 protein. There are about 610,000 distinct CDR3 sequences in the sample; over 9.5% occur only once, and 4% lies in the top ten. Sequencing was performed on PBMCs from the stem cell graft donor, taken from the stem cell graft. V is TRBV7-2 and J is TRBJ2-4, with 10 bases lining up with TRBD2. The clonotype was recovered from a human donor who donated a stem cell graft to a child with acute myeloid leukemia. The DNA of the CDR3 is TGTGCCAGCAGCTTACAGCGGGAGGGAAACATTCAGTACTTC. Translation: CASSLQREGNIQYF.